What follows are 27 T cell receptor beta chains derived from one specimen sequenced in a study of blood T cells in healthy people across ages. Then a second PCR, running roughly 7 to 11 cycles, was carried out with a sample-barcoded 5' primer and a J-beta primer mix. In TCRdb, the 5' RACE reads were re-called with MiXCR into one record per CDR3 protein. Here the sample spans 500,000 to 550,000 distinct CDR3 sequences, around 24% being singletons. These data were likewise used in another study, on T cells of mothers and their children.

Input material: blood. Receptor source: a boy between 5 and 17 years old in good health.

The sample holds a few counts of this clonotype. This chain's CDR3 is CSAGTSGSRSYEQYF. CDR3 bases: TGCAGTGCGGGGACTAGCGGGAGTCGGTCCTACGAGCAGTACTTC. The rearrangement uses TRBV20-1 and TRBJ2-7; 14 nucleotides match TRBD2. V dropped 6 bases and J dropped 1; count of bases not matched to a gene: 5. The CDR3 has 15 residues. The germline CDR1 and CDR2 sequences are DFQATT and SNEGSKA (reference sequence).

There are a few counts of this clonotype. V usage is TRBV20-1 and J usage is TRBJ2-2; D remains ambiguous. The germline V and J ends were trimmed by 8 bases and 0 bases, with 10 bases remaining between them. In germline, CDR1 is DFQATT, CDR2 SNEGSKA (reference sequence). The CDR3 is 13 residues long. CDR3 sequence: CSPRRANTGELFF. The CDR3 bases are TGCAGTCCAAGACGGGCGAACACCGGGGAGCTGTTTTTT.

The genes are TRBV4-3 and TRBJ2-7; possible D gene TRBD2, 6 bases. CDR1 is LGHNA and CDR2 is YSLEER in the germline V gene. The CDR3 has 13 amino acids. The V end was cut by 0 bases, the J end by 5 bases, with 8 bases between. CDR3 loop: CASSQELAHEQYF. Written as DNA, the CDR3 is TGCGCCAGCAGCCAAGAGCTAGCGCACGAGCAGTACTTC.

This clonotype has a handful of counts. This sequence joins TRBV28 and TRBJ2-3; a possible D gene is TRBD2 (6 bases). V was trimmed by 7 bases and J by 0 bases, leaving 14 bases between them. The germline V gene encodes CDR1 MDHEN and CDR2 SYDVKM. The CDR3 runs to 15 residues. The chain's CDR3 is CASIGSGYSTDTQYF. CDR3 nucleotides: TGTGCCAGCATAGGTAGCGGCTATAGCACAGATACGCAGTATTTT.

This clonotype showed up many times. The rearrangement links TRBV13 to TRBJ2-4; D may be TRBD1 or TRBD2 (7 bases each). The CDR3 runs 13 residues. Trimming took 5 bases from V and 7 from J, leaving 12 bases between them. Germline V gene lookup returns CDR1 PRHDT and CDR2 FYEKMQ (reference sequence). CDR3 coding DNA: TGTGCCAGCAGCACCAGGGGGGGGAACATTCAGTACTTC. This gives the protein CASSTRGGNIQYF. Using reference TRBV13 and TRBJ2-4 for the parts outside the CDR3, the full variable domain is AAGVIQSPRHLIKEKRETATLKCYPIPRHDTVYWYQQGPGQDPQFLISFYEKMQSDKGSIPDRFSAQQFSDYHSELNMSSLELGDSALYFCASSTRGGNIQYFGAGTRLSVL.

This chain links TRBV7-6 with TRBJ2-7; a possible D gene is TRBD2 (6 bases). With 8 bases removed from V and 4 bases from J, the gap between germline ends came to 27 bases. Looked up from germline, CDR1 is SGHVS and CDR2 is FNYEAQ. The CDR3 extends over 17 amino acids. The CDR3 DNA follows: TGTGCCAGCTCCGTAGGCCCGGGGGTGGGCCGGGGTTACGAGCAGTACTTC. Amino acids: CASSVGPGVGRGYEQYF. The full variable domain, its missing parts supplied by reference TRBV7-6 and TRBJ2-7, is GAGVSQSPRYKVTKRGQDVALRCDPISGHVSLYWYRQALGQGPEFLTYFNYEAQQDKSGLPNDRFSAERPEGSISTLTIQRTEQRDSAMYRCASSVGPGVGRGYEQYFGPGTRLTVT.

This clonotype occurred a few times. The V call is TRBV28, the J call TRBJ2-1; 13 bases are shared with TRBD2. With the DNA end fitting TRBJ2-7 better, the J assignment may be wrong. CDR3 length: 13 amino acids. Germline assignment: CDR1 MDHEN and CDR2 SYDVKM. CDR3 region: CASGLAGAYEQYF. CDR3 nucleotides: TGTGCCAGTGGACTAGCGGGAGCCTACGAGCAGTACTTC.

The CDR3 region is CASSPTGFATNEKLFF. The CDR3 coding sequence is TGTGCCAGCAGCCCGACAGGGTTTGCAACTAATGAAAAACTGTTTTTT. This chain links TRBV7-9 with TRBJ1-4; 7 bases are a match to TRBD1. This CDR3 region has 16 residues. Losses at the gene ends were 5 bases for V and 0 bases for J; bases not matched to a gene: 6. Germline CDR1 reads SEHNR; CDR2 reads FQNEAQ (reference sequence). The full variable domain, with the rest looked up from reference TRBV7-9 and TRBJ1-4, is DTGVSQNPRHKITKRGQNVTFRCDPISEHNRLYWYRQTLGQGPEFLTYFQNEAQLEKSRLLSDRFSAERPKGSFSTLEIQRTEQGDSAMYLCASSPTGFATNEKLFFGSGTQLSVL.

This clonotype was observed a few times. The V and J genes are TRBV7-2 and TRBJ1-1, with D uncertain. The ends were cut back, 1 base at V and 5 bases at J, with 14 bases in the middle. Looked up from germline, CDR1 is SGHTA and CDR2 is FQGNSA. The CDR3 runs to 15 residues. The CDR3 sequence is CASSLVGGWETEAFF. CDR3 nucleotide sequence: TGTGCCAGCAGCTTAGTTGGAGGCTGGGAAACTGAAGCTTTCTTT.

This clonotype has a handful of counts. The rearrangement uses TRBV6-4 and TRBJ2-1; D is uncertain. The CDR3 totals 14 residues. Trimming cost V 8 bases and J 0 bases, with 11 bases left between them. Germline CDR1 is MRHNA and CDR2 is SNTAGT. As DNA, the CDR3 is TGTGCCAGCTTTTCCAGGAGCTCCTACAATGAGCAGTTCTTC. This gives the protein CASFSRSSYNEQFF.

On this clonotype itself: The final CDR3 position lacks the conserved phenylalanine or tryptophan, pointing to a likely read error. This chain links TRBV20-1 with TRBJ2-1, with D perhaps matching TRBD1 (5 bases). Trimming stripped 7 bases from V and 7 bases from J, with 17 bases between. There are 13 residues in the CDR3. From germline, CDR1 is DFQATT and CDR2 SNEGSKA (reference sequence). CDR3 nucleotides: TGCAGTGAAAGCGCGTTGGGGCGGAATGAGCAGTTCCTC. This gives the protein CSESALGRNEQFL.

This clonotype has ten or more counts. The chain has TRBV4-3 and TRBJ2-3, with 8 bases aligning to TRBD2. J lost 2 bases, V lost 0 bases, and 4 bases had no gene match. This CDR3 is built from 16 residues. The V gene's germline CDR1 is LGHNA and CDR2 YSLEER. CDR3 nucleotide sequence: TGCGCCAGCAGCCAAGATATCGGGGGGGCCACAGATACGCAGTATTTT. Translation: CASSQDIGGATDTQYF.

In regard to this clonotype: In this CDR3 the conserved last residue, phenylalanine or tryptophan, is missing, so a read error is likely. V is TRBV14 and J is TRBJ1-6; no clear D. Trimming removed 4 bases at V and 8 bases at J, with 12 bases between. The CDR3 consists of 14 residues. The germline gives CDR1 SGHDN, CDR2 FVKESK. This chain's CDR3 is CASSPGRLDSPLHY. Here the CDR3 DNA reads TGTGCCAGCAGCCCCGGTCGGCTTGATTCACCCCTCCACTAT.

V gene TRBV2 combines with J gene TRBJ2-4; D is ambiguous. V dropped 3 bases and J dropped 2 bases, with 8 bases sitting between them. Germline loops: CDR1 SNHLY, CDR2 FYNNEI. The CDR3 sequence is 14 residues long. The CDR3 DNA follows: TGTGCCAGCAGTGAGGGCGTTTCCAAAAACATTCAGTACTTC. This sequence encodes CASSEGVSKNIQYF.

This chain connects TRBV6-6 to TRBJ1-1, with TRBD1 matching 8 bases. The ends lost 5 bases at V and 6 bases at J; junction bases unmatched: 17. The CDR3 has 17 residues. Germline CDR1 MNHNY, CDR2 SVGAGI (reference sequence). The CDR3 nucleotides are TGTGCCAGCAGTCAGACACGACAGGGGCCAAAAGGGGCTGAAGCTTTCTTT. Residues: CASSQTRQGPKGAEAFF.

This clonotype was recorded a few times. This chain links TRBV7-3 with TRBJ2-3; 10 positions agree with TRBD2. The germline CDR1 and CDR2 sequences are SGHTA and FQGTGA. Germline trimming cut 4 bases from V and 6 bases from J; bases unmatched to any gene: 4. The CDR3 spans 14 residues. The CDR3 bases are TGTGCCAGCAGCTCTCTAGCGGGAGATGATACGCAGTATTTT. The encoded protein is CASSSLAGDDTQYF.

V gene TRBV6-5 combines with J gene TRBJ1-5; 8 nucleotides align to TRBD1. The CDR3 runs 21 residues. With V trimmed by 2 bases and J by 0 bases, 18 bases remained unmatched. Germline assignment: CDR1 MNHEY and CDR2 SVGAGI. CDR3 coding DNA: TGTGCCAGCAGTTACGGAGAACAGGGGGAACGCCTATTTTATAGCAATCAGCCCCAGCATTTT. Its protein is CASSYGEQGERLFYSNQPQHF.

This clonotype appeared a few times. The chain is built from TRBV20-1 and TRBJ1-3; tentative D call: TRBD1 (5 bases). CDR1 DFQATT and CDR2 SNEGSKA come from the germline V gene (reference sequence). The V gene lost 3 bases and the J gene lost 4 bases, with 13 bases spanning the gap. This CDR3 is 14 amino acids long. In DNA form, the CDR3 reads TGCAGTGCTAGGCGCTCAGGGTCCGGAAACACCATATATTTT. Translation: CSARRSGSGNTIYF.

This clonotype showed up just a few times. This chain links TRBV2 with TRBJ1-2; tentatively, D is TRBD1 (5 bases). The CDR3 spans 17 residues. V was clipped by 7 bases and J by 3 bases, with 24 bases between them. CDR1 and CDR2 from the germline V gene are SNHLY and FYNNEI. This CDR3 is CASKRYRGYEGDYGYTF. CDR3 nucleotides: TGTGCCAGCAAACGCTACCGGGGCTACGAAGGCGACTATGGCTACACCTTC.

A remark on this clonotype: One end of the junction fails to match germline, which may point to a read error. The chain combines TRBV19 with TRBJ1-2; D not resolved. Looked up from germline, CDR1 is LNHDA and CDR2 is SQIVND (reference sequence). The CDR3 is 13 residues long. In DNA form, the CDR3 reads TGTGCCAGTTTATTGAGGGTAGACTATGGCTGCACCTTC. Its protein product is CASLLRVDYGCTF.

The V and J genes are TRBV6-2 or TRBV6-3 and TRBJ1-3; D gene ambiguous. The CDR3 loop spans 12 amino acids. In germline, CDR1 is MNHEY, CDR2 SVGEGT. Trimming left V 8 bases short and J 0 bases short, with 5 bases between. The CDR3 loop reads CASGNSGNTIYF. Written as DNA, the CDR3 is TGTGCCAGCGGGAACTCTGGAAACACCATATATTTT.

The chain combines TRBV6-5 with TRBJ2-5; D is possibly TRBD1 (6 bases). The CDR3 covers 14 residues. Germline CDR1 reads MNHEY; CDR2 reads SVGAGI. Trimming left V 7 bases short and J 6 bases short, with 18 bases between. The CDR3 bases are TGTGCCAGCACGGGGAAGAACAGGGAAAAGACCCAGTACTTC. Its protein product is CASTGKNREKTQYF.

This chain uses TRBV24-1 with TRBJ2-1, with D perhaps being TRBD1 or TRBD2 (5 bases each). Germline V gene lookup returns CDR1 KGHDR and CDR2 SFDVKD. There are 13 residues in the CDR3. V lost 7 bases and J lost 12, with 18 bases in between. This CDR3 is CATSPGPQSGQFF. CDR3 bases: TGTGCCACCAGCCCGGGACCCCAGAGTGGGCAGTTCTTC.

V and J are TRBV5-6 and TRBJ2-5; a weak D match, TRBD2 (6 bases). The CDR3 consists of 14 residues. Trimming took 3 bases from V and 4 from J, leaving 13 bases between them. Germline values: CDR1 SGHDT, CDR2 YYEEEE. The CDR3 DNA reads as TGTGCCAGCAGCTCATCGGGGGTTCCAGAGACCCAGTACTTC. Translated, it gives CASSSSGVPETQYF.

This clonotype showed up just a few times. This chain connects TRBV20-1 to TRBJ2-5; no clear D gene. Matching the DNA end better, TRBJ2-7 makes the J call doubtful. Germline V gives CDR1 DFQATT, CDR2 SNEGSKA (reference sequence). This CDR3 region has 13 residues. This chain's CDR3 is CSARDTQDYEQYF. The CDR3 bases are TGCAGTGCTAGAGATACGCAGGACTACGAGCAGTACTTC.

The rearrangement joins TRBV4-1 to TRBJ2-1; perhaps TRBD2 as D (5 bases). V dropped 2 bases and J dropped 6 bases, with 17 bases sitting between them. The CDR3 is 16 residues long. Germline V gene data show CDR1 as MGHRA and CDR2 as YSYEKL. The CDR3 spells CASSQPRASHPNEQFF. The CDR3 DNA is TGCGCCAGCAGCCAACCGAGGGCATCCCACCCCAATGAGCAGTTCTTC.

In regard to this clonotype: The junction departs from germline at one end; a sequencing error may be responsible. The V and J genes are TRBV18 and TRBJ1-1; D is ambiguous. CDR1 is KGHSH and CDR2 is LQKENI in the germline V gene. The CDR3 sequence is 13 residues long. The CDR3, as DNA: TGTGCCAGCTCACTAGACATGAACACTGAAGCTTCCTTT. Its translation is CASSLDMNTEASF.